This TCR beta chain was identified in a study of neurological immune-mediated disorders. TCRdb redid the calling of the 5' RACE reads with MiXCR, one entry per CDR3 protein. The table shows roughly 38,000 distinct CDR3 sequences, with roughly 2.5% occurring only once. CDR1 SGHTA and CDR2 FQGNSA come from the germline V gene. There are 16 residues in the CDR3. V was trimmed by 1 base and J by 2 bases, leaving 15 bases between them. This clonotype was found a few times. The sequenced sample was PBMCs. The clonotype comes from a man younger than 40 with multiple sclerosis. V usage is TRBV7-2 and J usage is TRBJ2-7; tentatively, D is TRBD1 (5 bases). CDR3 amino acids: CASSLGLATVAYEQYF. The CDR3 DNA reads as TGTGCCAGCAGCTTAGGATTGGCGACAGTCGCCTACGAGCAGTACTTC.